This T cell receptor (beta chain) was identified in a study of vaccination effects on CD4 cells after COVID-19. A remark on this clone: Its antigen remains unknown.

The repertoire was sequenced with immunoSEQ multiplex PCR; TCRdb's copy has only in-frame clones and lacks some. The data contain tens of thousands of clones, around 76% of them singletons. Germline CDR1 is SNHLY and CDR2 is FYNNEI. The CDR3 extends over 12 amino acids. V lost 3 bases to trimming and J lost 14 bases, with 11 bases between them. ViraFEST assay sequencing came after antigen-specific CD4+ T cells were expanded with viral peptide pools. Once cultured for approximately ten days, the cells underwent separation to obtain CD4+ T cells. In the vaccine recipients, nucleocapsid antibodies were negative and there was no prior SARS-CoV-2 infection.

The TCR sequence derives from a human donor who received a COVID-19 vaccine. Material: CD4+ T cells from PBMCs cultured with HCoV-NL63 spike peptides, obtained before COVID-19 vaccination. The chain carries TRBV2 and TRBJ1-6; the D is unclear. The CDR3 loop reads CASSDVGGSLHF. The CDR3 DNA is TGTGCCAGCAGTGATGTCGGTGGGTCCCTCCACTTT.